This TCR beta chain came from a study of shared clonotypes between healthy human individuals (dated by TCRdb to about 2020). At the level of the whole study: A couple of women and a few men aged 18 to 49 years were included in the cohort. To increase sequencing depth and limit assay-specific biases, TCR repertoire library preparation and sequencing were carried out by different laboratories using diverse techniques. Each donor's leukapheresis produced roughly between roughly 0.9 and 9 billion PBMCs. For each donor, CD4 naive and CD4 memory were each run on three plates, CD8 naive on two plates, and CD8 memory on one plate. The study deeply sequenced blood TCR repertoires of several healthy adults to estimate repertoire size and the extent of clonotype sharing between individuals. Study-wide findings and limitations: Larger estimated clonotype richness was generally found for naive subsets than for memory subsets. Because the study included a small number of donors, the genetic and exposure-history diversity represented was limited. Rarefaction of sorted-subset datasets indicated incomplete sequencing despite the large sequencing depth. Across a few donors, roughly 5.4% of naive CD4, approximately 4% of naive CD8, approximately 2.5% of memory CD4, and 0.4% of memory CD8 clonotypes were shared. Based on pairwise subsampling, the degree of clonotype sharing among donors was expected to be affected by sequencing depth. Only blood was sampled, and tissue TCR repertoires likely differ from those in blood. Clonotypes shared by all four sorted-subset donors showed higher generation probabilities than non-shared clonotypes.

The germline V gene specifies MNHEY as CDR1 and SVGAGI as CDR2. V has 4 bases trimmed and J has 7 bases trimmed; junction bases matching no gene number 6. Measured from the cysteine to the phenylalanine, the CDR3 is 14 residues long. The sequence is cut down to CDR3 DNA, 42 bases in frame from base 1. Using the deep immunoSEQ assay, multiplex PCR amplified TCR CDR3 regions from genomic DNA. Extracted genomic DNA from each cell subset was spread evenly across all wells of several immunoSEQ 96-well plates, with each plate serving as a replicate. For sorted subsets, 200 to 250 ng of genomic DNA, equivalent to 25,000 to 30,000 T cell genomes, went into each replicate PCR. The purified libraries were quantified using a Qubit 3.0 fluorometer, sized with a Bioanalyzer 2100, and then quantified again using the KAPA Library Quantification kit. Every immunoSEQ 96-well plate was sequenced on a dedicated single-read 150-cycle Illumina NextSeq 550 flow cell. The original methods were these. Because only junctional sequences without quality scores were contained in the immunoSEQ output, filtering matching that applied to full-length reads could not be performed. Sequences were annotated with PyIR, a Python wrapper for IgBLAST v1.9, using IMGT germline references to assign V/J genes and CDR3. Reads were filtered out if the reads had weak V/J assignments (E-value above 1e-6), no CDR3, stop codons, out-of-frame junctions, or ambiguous translated residues. V3J clonotypes were defined by identical inferred V gene, J gene, and CDR3 amino acid sequence. The percentage overlap between two repertoires was calculated by dividing the number of shared unique clonotypes by the size of the smaller repertoire. Three approaches were used to assess repertoire richness: RTK rarefaction, the Chao1 estimator, and Recon v2.1 estimates of unobserved clonotypes. OLGA was used to compute generation probabilities for all TCRbeta clonotypes that the gDNA method yielded from four donors. Drawn from immuneACCESS, this table holds only the in-frame rearrangements with V and J called that TCRdb kept. Clones are partly lost; checked studies trace under half to an unresolved V gene and leave the rest unexplained. That table gives V, J and clone size, and the DNA gave D and trimming. The sample includes millions of clones, with about 95% observed a single time. The ten largest clonotypes hold more than 0.95% of the sample.

For the CD8 naive samples, CD45RO-negative cells were positively selected for CCR7, yielding a CD45RA+CCR7+ population from which TemRA cells were excluded. The donors were healthy, HIV-negative adults who had no recently reported acute infections or vaccinations. Only Caucasian adults living in Nashville, Tennessee, USA were represented among the donors. Blood was collected by leukapheresis, and PBMCs were isolated by Ficoll-Histopaque density gradient centrifugation and then cryopreserved in liquid nitrogen vapor phase. Analytical flow cytometry was used to check the purity and quantity of every magnetically sorted T cell population. Genomic DNA was isolated from every sorted fraction and measured by UV absorbance on a Nanodrop 2000c. In the case of this clone: Which antigen it targets is not known. Per-base qualities were not stored, and no clone one base away is much larger.

Recombination joined TRBV6-5 with TRBJ2-1; a stretch of 8 junction bases matches TRBD1. The clonotype originates from a man aged 18 to 29 in good health. Specimen: naive CD8+ T cells sorted from blood. Per the publication, the cell subset or site label means: CD45RA+CCR7+. The nucleotides read TGTGCCAGCAGTTTCTACAGGGGGATTAATGAGCAGTTCTTC. Translation gives CASSFYRGINEQFF.